What follows is one TCR beta chain and its context. Its antigen is as yet unknown. The table came from immunoSEQ multiplex PCR; TCRdb's copy has only in-frame clones and leaves some out. The sample lists some 340,000 clones; roughly 80% were seen once. This sample is drawn from a study of Ad26.COV2.S vaccination and SARS-CoV-2 variants. CDR3 length: 15 amino acids. Trimming took off 2 bases at V and 0 bases at J, with 12 bases between the two ends. Per the germline V gene, CDR1 is SGHKS and CDR2 is YYEKEE (reference sequence). Treatment meaning: 15 to 20 received Ad26.COV2.S at low or high dose, single or two shots; roughly five received placebo; per-sample allocation not given. Samples were taken on day 63 after the first vaccine or placebo injection. Aged 18-55 years, donor was enrolled in Boston in the early 2020s. Study-level points and caveats: Vaccinees showed greater spike-specific TCR breadth than placebo recipients. Recipients of either vaccine or placebo displayed similar breadth of non-spike TCRs.

Sequenced material: peripheral blood, taken in a trial of Ad26.COV2.S vaccine versus placebo. The clonotype originates from a person between 18 and 60 years old who received the Ad26.COV2.S COVID-19 vaccine or a placebo. The chain carries TRBV5-5 and TRBJ2-7, with unresolved D. CDR3 sequence (DNA): TGTGCCAGCAGCTTTAACTGGGTATACTCCTACGAGCAGTACTTC. As protein: CASSFNWVYSYEQYF.